These 28 T cell receptor beta chains were all obtained from the same sample, sequenced in a study of cytomegalovirus exposure and HLA in healthy donors. Use of 60 Vbeta and 13 Jbeta primers characterized the PCR. Profiling relied on immunoSEQ multiplex PCR, and the TCRdb table lists in-frame clones only, not all of them. The sample includes some 180,000 clones, 70% to 85% of them seen just once. The sample consisted of PBMCs. The source is a man aged 18 to 29 in good health and CMV-seronegative.

The chain employs TRBV4-1 and TRBJ2-5; 7 positions match TRBD1. The CDR3 is 15 residues long. With V trimmed by 2 bases and J by 1 base, 4 bases remained unmatched. CDR1 and CDR2 from the germline V gene are MGHRA and YSYEKL. The CDR3 DNA reads TGCGCCAGCAGCCAAACCGGGACAGCCCAAGAGACCCAGTACTTC. Translation: CASSQTGTAQETQYF.

In this sample, this clone turned up a few times. This chain links TRBV5-4 with TRBJ1-2, with unresolved D. The V gene's germline CDR1 is SGHNT and CDR2 YYREEE (reference sequence). This CDR3 is 15 amino acids long. Trimming took 0 bases from V and 1 from J, leaving 10 bases between them. The CDR3 here is CASSLDGVLNYGYTF. The CDR3 DNA reads as TGTGCCAGCAGCTTGGACGGGGTACTTAACTATGGCTACACCTTC.

In this sample, this clone turned up once. This CDR3 reads CASSLPRQPQSNQPQHF. CDR3 nucleotides: TGTGCCAGCAGCCTTCCTAGACAGCCCCAAAGCAATCAGCCCCAGCATTTT. The V gene is TRBV6-4, the J gene TRBJ1-5, with a weak D call TRBD1 (5 bases). There are 17 residues in the CDR3. Germline assignment: CDR1 MRHNA and CDR2 SNTAGT. The V end lost 6 bases, the J end lost 1 base, and 19 bases lay between the germline ends.

The J gene is TRBJ2-3, the V gene TRBV13, with 8 bases identical to TRBD1. The CDR3 has 13 amino acids. Germline CDR1 and CDR2: PRHDT and FYEKMQ (reference sequence). Trimming at V came to 8 bases and at J to 4 bases, leaving 5 bases not matched to a gene. The CDR3 here is CASLAGGPDTQYF. In DNA, the CDR3 is TGTGCCAGCCTCGCAGGGGGCCCAGATACGCAGTATTTT.

The chain carries TRBV10-3 and TRBJ1-2; TRBD1 matches 7 bases. Losses at the gene ends were 6 bases for V and 0 bases for J; bases not matched to a gene: 10. In germline, CDR1 is ENHRY, CDR2 SYGVKD. This CDR3 has 16 amino acids. In DNA, the CDR3 is TGTGCCATCAGAGGGACAGAGGACACCCCTAACTATGGCTACACCTTC. It codes for CAIRGTEDTPNYGYTF.

The chain joins TRBV29-1 to TRBJ2-7; maybe TRBD1 (5 bases). V lost 7 bases, J lost 4 bases, and 17 bases lay in between. CDR1 and CDR2 (germline): SQVTM, ANQGSEA. This CDR3 comprises 13 residues. This chain's CDR3 is CSARSQGQYEQYF. CDR3 nucleotides: TGCAGCGCCAGATCCCAGGGCCAGTACGAGCAGTACTTC.

This clone was detected only a few times. V usage is TRBV19 and J usage is TRBJ1-5; D is ambiguous. V shed 1 base and J shed 3 bases, with 10 bases lying between them. CDR1 and CDR2 from the germline V gene are LNHDA and SQIVND (reference sequence). The CDR3 spans 15 residues. The CDR3 reads CASSIGGQVNQPQHF. CDR3 nucleotide sequence: TGTGCCAGTAGTATAGGCGGGCAGGTCAATCAGCCCCAGCATTTT.

The V call is TRBV7-2, the J call TRBJ2-1, with 7 nucleotides matching TRBD2. CDR3 size: 14 residues. In germline, CDR1 is SGHTA, CDR2 FQGNSA. The V segment lost 7 bases and the J segment 1 base; nucleotides outside the gene matches: 4. The CDR3 sequence is CASTPGRSYNEQFF. The DNA for the CDR3 is TGTGCCAGCACACCCGGGAGGTCCTACAATGAGCAGTTCTTC.

This clone has just a few counts. This chain uses TRBV6-1 with TRBJ1-2; D might be TRBD1 (5 bases). CDR3 size: 14 residues. Germline V gives CDR1 MNHNS, CDR2 SASEGT. V was cut by 3 bases and J by 0 bases, with 8 bases left in between. CDR3 sequence (DNA): TGTGCCAGCAGTGACGGGGGTACTAACTATGGCTACACCTTC. Encoded protein: CASSDGGTNYGYTF.

The chain combines TRBV18 with TRBJ1-5; D is unresolved. The length of the CDR3 is 14 residues. Germline CDR1 and CDR2: KGHSH and LQKENI. V was shortened by 3 bases and J by 7 bases, with 13 bases between the two germline ends. The DNA for the CDR3 is TGTGCCAGCTCACCGAGGTCGGGTTCGCAGCCCCAGCATTTT. Residues: CASSPRSGSQPQHF.

This chain uses TRBV27 with TRBJ1-2, with D unresolved. Germline CDR1 and CDR2: MNHEY and SMNVEV (reference sequence). The CDR3 runs 14 residues. V was clipped by 1 base and J by 4 bases, with 10 bases between them. CDR3 protein: CASSLFPRSYGYTF. CDR3 nucleotides: TGTGCCAGCAGTTTATTCCCCCGGAGCTATGGCTACACCTTC.

This clone was counted between two and nine times. This CDR3 reads CASSIRTGGRSPLHF. The CDR3 DNA reads TGTGCCAGTAGTATCCGGACAGGGGGACGATCACCCCTCCACTTT. The chain combines TRBV19 with TRBJ1-6; 10 bases align to TRBD1. Germline trimming cut 3 bases from V and 10 bases from J; bases unmatched to any gene: 6. The CDR3 runs to 15 residues. CDR1 and CDR2 from the germline V gene are LNHDA and SQIVND (reference sequence).

The J gene is TRBJ2-3, the V gene TRBV13; D remains unclear. CDR3 length equals 15 residues. Germline CDR1 and CDR2: PRHDT and FYEKMQ (reference sequence). V was shortened by 1 base and J by 5 bases, with 13 bases between the two germline ends. The CDR3 loop is CASSLDRTTEDTQYF. The CDR3 DNA reads as TGTGCCAGCAGCTTAGACCGAACTACCGAAGATACGCAGTATTTT.

The chain has TRBV19 and TRBJ2-7; 11 bases fit TRBD2. Germline V gene data show CDR1 as LNHDA and CDR2 as SQIVND (reference sequence). V lost 5 bases to trimming and J lost 4 bases; unmatched junction nucleotides: 7. This CDR3 has 15 residues. CDR3 in DNA: TGTGCCAGTAGTTATTTGACTAGCGGGGAGTACGAGCAGTACTTC. This sequence encodes CASSYLTSGEYEQYF.

The gene calls are TRBV19 and TRBJ2-7; TRBD1 matches 8 bases. Per germline, CDR1 LNHDA and CDR2 SQIVND (reference sequence). The V and J ends lost 2 bases and 2 bases, in that order; junction bases with no gene match: 5. The CDR3 length is 15 residues. The CDR3 DNA is TGTGCCAGTAGTATACGCCAGGGGGCTCCCTACGAGCAGTACTTC. Protein product: CASSIRQGAPYEQYF.

The chain combines TRBV29-1 with TRBJ1-5; TRBD1 matches 7 bases. After removal of 5 bases from V and 1 base from J, the junction contained 5 bases not matched to a gene. The CDR3 is 14 residues long. CDR1 and CDR2 (germline): SQVTM, ANQGSEA. The DNA for the CDR3 is TGCAGCGTTCCCGGGACAGAAAGCAATCAGCCCCAGCATTTT. Translated: CSVPGTESNQPQHF.

DNA for the CDR3: TGCGCCAGCAGCCAACTAAATCTCCGACTCGAGAATCAGCCCCAGCATTTT. Translation gives CASSQLNLRLENQPQHF. The chain uses TRBV4-1 and TRBJ1-5, with D uncertain. The V end lost 2 bases, the J end lost 4 bases, and 18 bases lay between the germline ends. Per the germline V gene, CDR1 is MGHRA and CDR2 is YSYEKL. CDR3 size: 17 residues.

V is TRBV7-2 and J is TRBJ2-1, with 9 nucleotides matching TRBD2. The CDR3 is 13 amino acids. Germline loops: CDR1 SGHTA, CDR2 FQGNSA. J lost 7 bases, V lost 6 bases, and 4 bases had no gene match. Here the CDR3 reads CASRPAGGNEQFF. The CDR3 region has the DNA TGTGCCAGCAGGCCGGCGGGGGGGAATGAGCAGTTCTTC.

The chain carries TRBV5-6 and TRBJ2-7; D gene ambiguous. The CDR3 extends over 12 amino acids. V was trimmed by 3 bases and J by 0 bases, leaving 4 bases between them. From germline, CDR1 is SGHDT and CDR2 YYEEEE. DNA of the CDR3: TGTGCCAGCAGCTCCAGCTCCTACGAGCAGTACTTC. It translates to CASSSSSYEQYF.

J is TRBJ2-7 and V is TRBV7-9, with 7 bases matching TRBD2. CDR1 and CDR2 from the germline V gene are SEHNR and FQNEAQ (reference sequence). The V segment lost 5 bases and the J segment 3 bases; nucleotides outside the gene matches: 13. The CDR3 sequence is 16 residues long. CDR3 in amino acids: CASSTLELATHYEQYF. Written as DNA, the CDR3 is TGTGCCAGCAGCACCCTCGAACTAGCGACCCACTACGAGCAGTACTTC.

The genes are TRBV5-1 and TRBJ1-1, with 7 bases matching TRBD1. The CDR3 spans 17 residues. The V gene's germline CDR1 is SGHRS and CDR2 YFSETQ. J was trimmed by 0 bases and V by 5 bases; bases with no gene match: 13. The CDR3 DNA follows: TGCGCCAGCAGGGGAGAGGTCTACAGGGGTCTGAACACTGAAGCTTTCTTT. This codes for CASRGEVYRGLNTEAFF.

This chain connects TRBV28 to TRBJ2-7; 10 bases agree with TRBD1. With 4 bases clipped from V and 6 bases from J, the junction kept 6 bases outside the gene matches. This CDR3 has 14 residues. CDR1 and CDR2 from the germline V gene are MDHEN and SYDVKM. The CDR3 sequence is CASSSHGTGAEQYF. The DNA for the CDR3 is TGTGCCAGCAGTTCCCACGGGACAGGGGCCGAGCAGTACTTC.

The chain links TRBV7-2 to TRBJ2-5, with TRBD1 matching 8 bases. Per the germline V gene, CDR1 is SGHTA and CDR2 is FQGNSA. The CDR3 extends over 16 amino acids. Losses at the gene ends were 4 bases for V and 3 bases for J; bases not matched to a gene: 10. DNA of the CDR3: TGTGCCAGCAGCTCAAACGGACAGGGCCTTAAAGAGACCCAGTACTTC. Its translation: CASSSNGQGLKETQYF. Full variable domain (missing parts from reference TRBV7-2 and TRBJ2-5): GAGVSQSPSNKVTEKGKDVELRCDPISGHTALYWYRQSLGQGLEFLIYFQGNSAPDKSGLPSDRFSAERTGGSVSTLTIQRTQQEDSAVYLCASSSNGQGLKETQYFGPGTRLLVL.

The V call is TRBV5-1, the J call TRBJ2-3; TRBD2 agrees at 8 bases. The CDR3 covers 15 residues. CDR1 SGHRS and CDR2 YFSETQ come from the germline V gene. The trim removed 3 bases at V and 5 bases at J, leaving 8 bases unmatched. The CDR3 sequence is CASSSYSGVGDTQYF. The CDR3, as DNA: TGCGCCAGCAGCTCCTATAGCGGGGTCGGAGATACGCAGTATTTT.

In nucleotides, the CDR3 is TGTGCCAGCAGCGAGGCCTCTGGGGGGTACGAGCAGTACTTC. Its protein is CASSEASGGYEQYF. The chain links TRBV9 to TRBJ2-7; TRBD2 is a possible D gene (6 bases). The CDR3 sequence is 14 residues long. The germline V gene has CDR1 SGDLS and CDR2 YYNGEE. V was trimmed by 3 bases and J by 4 bases, leaving 14 bases between them.

The chain employs TRBV4-1 and TRBJ1-1; weak D call: TRBD1 (6 bases). The CDR3 totals 15 residues. Germline loops: CDR1 MGHRA, CDR2 YSYEKL. V shed 0 bases and J shed 6 bases, with 14 bases lying between them. The CDR3 here is CASSQEAGDGAEAFF. CDR3 nucleotide sequence: TGCGCCAGCAGCCAAGAGGCAGGGGACGGCGCTGAAGCTTTCTTT.

With regard to this clone: A junction boundary mismatches the germline segment, possibly from a read error. In DNA, the CDR3 is TGTGCCAGCAGCCTAGGGACATTTGGTGAGCAGTTCTTC. It yields the protein CASSLGTFGEQFF. This sequence joins TRBV13 and TRBJ2-1, with a tentative D call TRBD1 (6 bases). Germline V lookup: CDR1 PRHDT, CDR2 FYEKMQ (reference sequence). This CDR3 comprises 13 residues.

The V gene is TRBV11-3, the J gene TRBJ1-1; 8 bases match TRBD1. This CDR3 has 16 amino acids. After removal of 5 bases from V and 6 bases from J, the junction contained 14 bases not matched to a gene. CDR1 SGHNT and CDR2 YENEEA come from the germline V gene. CDR3 nucleotide sequence: TGTGCCAGCAGCCATATCAGGGGGCGTCGGTCAGCTGAAGCTTTCTTT. Protein product: CASSHIRGRRSAEAFF.